Following are 16 T cell receptor beta chains from one sample sequenced in a study of CD8+CD57+ T cells in acquired aplastic anemia. CDR3 and TCR beta VDJ profiling relied on genomic DNA as the template. From the reads, TCRdb called clonotypes with MiXCR, one entry per CDR3 protein. Among 100,000 to 150,000 distinct CDR3 sequences, around 48% were seen once, and the ten largest hold roughly 2.7%. The sample consisted of sorted CD4+, CD8+, or CD8+CD57+ T cells (not recorded which) from PBMCs. These receptors were collected from a human donor in good health, serving as a control.

CDR3 in DNA: TGTGCCATCAGTGAGTCGGTCAGGGGTTCTACTAACTATGGCTACACCTTC. Residues: CAISESVRGSTNYGYTF. The chain carries TRBV10-3 and TRBJ1-2, with D maybe TRBD1 (6 bases). Trimming pared 0 bases from V and 0 bases from J, leaving 14 bases between. In germline, CDR1 is ENHRY, CDR2 SYGVKD. The CDR3 has 17 amino acids.

J is TRBJ2-7 and V is TRBV25-1; D assignment may be TRBD1 or TRBD2 (5 bases each). Germline V gene lookup returns CDR1 MGHDK and CDR2 SYGVNS. V lost 6 bases to trimming and J lost 0 bases, with 12 bases between them. The CDR3 runs to 14 residues. This CDR3 is CASSEGTNSYEQYF. CDR3 DNA: TGTGCCAGCAGCGAAGGGACGAACTCCTACGAGCAGTACTTC.

V is TRBV2 and J is TRBJ2-7; D might be TRBD2 (7 bases). Germline V lookup: CDR1 SNHLY, CDR2 FYNNEI. The CDR3 has 12 residues. Trimming shortened V by 4 bases and J by 12 bases, and 16 bases separated the two germline ends. As DNA, the CDR3 is TGTGCCAGCAGTGGGGCTCCGGGGGGCACGTACTTC. It translates to CASSGAPGGTYF.

A word on this clonotype: This may arise from a read error, as a much more abundant clone is one base away. The rearrangement uses TRBV4-3 and TRBJ2-1, with D unresolved. The CDR3 has 14 amino acids. Germline-derived CDR1 and CDR2 are LGHNA and YSLEER. CDR3 in amino acids: CAGSPKSPSNEQFF. CDR3 nucleotide sequence: TGCGCCGGCAGCCCCAAATCTCCCTCCAATGAGCAGTTCTTC.

The J gene is TRBJ2-5, the V gene TRBV24-1; either TRBD1 or TRBD2 may supply D (5 bases each). The ends were cut back, 3 bases at V and 1 base at J, with 14 bases in the middle. This CDR3 contains 16 residues. The V gene's germline CDR1 is KGHDR and CDR2 SFDVKD. The CDR3 here is CATSDPKPGTQETQYF. The CDR3, as DNA: TGTGCCACCAGTGATCCCAAACCGGGGACCCAAGAGACCCAGTACTTC.

This clonotype was recorded many times. The V gene is TRBV4-3, the J gene TRBJ1-1; 7 positions match TRBD1. Germline loops: CDR1 LGHNA, CDR2 YSLEER. The V and J ends lost 0 bases and 3 bases, in that order; junction bases with no gene match: 7. CDR3 length: 16 residues. The CDR3 DNA sequence: TGCGCCAGCAGCCAAGATTTTCGGCAGGGGGACACTGAAGCTTTCTTT. It yields the protein CASSQDFRQGDTEAFF.

This clonotype was recorded many times. The chain recombines TRBV2 with TRBJ2-7; D is perhaps TRBD1 or TRBD2 (5 bases each). V was pared by 1 base and J by 13 bases, with 14 bases between. This CDR3 is 12 amino acids long. The germline gives CDR1 SNHLY, CDR2 FYNNEI. This CDR3 reads CASSEEGRGAYF. The CDR3 nucleotides are TGTGCCAGCAGTGAAGAGGGCCGAGGGGCATACTTC. Variable domain in full (rest from reference TRBV2 and TRBJ2-7): EPEVTQTPSHQVTQMGQEVILRCVPISNHLYFYWYRQILGQKVEFLVSFYNNEISEKSEIFDDQFSVERPDGSNFTLKIRSTKLEDSAMYFCASSEEGRGAYFGPGTRLTVT.

This clonotype was counted ten times or more. J is TRBJ1-4 and V is TRBV7-2; possibly TRBD1 for D (6 bases). With 5 bases removed from V and 7 bases from J, the gap between germline ends came to 17 bases. The CDR3 extends over 15 amino acids. CDR1 and CDR2 from the germline V gene are SGHTA and FQGNSA. Written as DNA, the CDR3 is TGTGCCAGCAGCCCCGCGGGGGCGGTTGGTGAAAAACTGTTTTTT. Translation gives CASSPAGAVGEKLFF.

For this clonotype: One end of the junction fails to match germline, which may point to a read error. The chain uses TRBV12-3 or TRBV12-4 and TRBJ2-5; 7 bases match TRBD2. The CDR3 contains 16 residues. The CDR3 nucleotides read TGTGCCAGCAGTCCCGGGCTAGCGGCCGAGGGAGAGACCCAGGACTTC. Its translation is CASSPGLAAEGETQDF.

The chain uses TRBV20-1 and TRBJ1-1, with 7 positions matching TRBD1. The CDR3 totals 12 residues. Germline V gene lookup returns CDR1 DFQATT and CDR2 SNEGSKA (reference sequence). Trimming removed 6 bases from V and 5 bases from J; junction bases left unmatched: 6. The CDR3, as DNA: TGCAGTGCCTATGACAGGGAAACTGAAGCTTTCTTT. This gives the protein CSAYDRETEAFF.

This clonotype was detected ten times or more. This chain uses TRBV5-1 with TRBJ1-5; the D is unclear. Trimming stripped 0 bases from V and 1 base from J, with 5 bases between. This CDR3 region has 14 residues. Germline CDR1 SGHRS, CDR2 YFSETQ. The CDR3 is CASSLGVSNQPQHF. Here the CDR3 DNA reads TGCGCCAGCAGCTTGGGGGTCAGCAATCAGCCCCAGCATTTT.

In this sample, this clonotype turned up many times. The chain's CDR3 is CAWSGLVGKETQYF. CDR3 DNA sequence: TGTGCCTGGAGTGGGCTAGTAGGTAAAGAGACCCAGTACTTC. This chain joins TRBV30 and TRBJ2-5; no definite D call. Trimming left V 1 base short and J 3 bases short, with 12 bases between. Germline V gene sequence: CDR1 GTSNPN, CDR2 SVGIG (reference sequence). This CDR3 is built from 14 residues.

This clonotype has a single count. The V gene is TRBV25-1, the J gene TRBJ1-6; no clear D gene. Germline values: CDR1 MGHDK, CDR2 SYGVNS. Between the trimmed V and J ends, which lost 3 bases and 7 bases, there was a span of 10 bases. This CDR3 has 14 amino acids. The CDR3: CASSDTDSNSPLHF. The CDR3, as DNA: TGTGCCAGCAGTGACACAGACTCAAATTCACCCCTCCACTTT.

Note on this clonotype: The junction and the germline gene differ at one end; a read error may be behind it. The chain couples TRBV19 to TRBJ1-1, with a possible D match to TRBD1 (6 bases). CDR1 and CDR2 from the germline V gene are LNHDA and SQIVND (reference sequence). The CDR3 is 16 amino acids. The CDR3 sequence: CASSPTAGTFKNEALF. DNA of the CDR3: TGTGCCAGTAGTCCAACGGCCGGGACATTTAAGAATGAAGCTCTCTTT.

In DNA, the CDR3 is TGTGCCAGCACCAAGGACAGGCAAGCCAAAAACATTCAGTACTTC. This codes for CASTKDRQAKNIQYF. The J gene is TRBJ2-4, the V gene TRBV11-2, with TRBD1 identical over 7 bases. This CDR3 spans 15 amino acids. V was clipped by 7 bases and J by 0 bases; unmatched bases: 6. Per germline, CDR1 SGHAT and CDR2 FQNNGV.

The sample holds many counts of this clonotype. The chain joins TRBV18 to TRBJ1-1; no definite D call. The CDR3 has 14 residues. The germline V gene encodes CDR1 KGHSH and CDR2 LQKENI. V lost 6 bases, J lost 1 base, and 12 bases lay in between. For the CDR3, the DNA is TGTGCCAGCTCTCCCTCCGGCAGGAACACTGAAGCTTTCTTT. Its protein product is CASSPSGRNTEAFF.